This T cell receptor beta chain was sequenced for a study of shared clonotypes between healthy human individuals. Study-wide context: For every donor, three CD4 naive, three CD4 memory, two CD8 naive and one CD8 memory plates were used. Whole-study findings and limits: The study sampled only blood, and tissue repertoires likely differ. Expectations were that clonotype sharing among donors would be affected by sequencing depth.

Germline assignment: CDR1 MDHEN and CDR2 SYDVKM. This CDR3 has 18 residues. V shed 7 bases, J shed 8 bases, and the junction held 18 bases outside the gene matches. Assay used: immunoSEQ multiplex PCR; TCRdb lists only in-frame clones, some missing. The sample has some 1,400,000 clones, 96% seen once. As regards this clone: The antigen is not known.

This receptor was identified in a man aged 25 to 45 in good health. The V gene is TRBV28, the J gene TRBJ2-6; 9 nucleotides align to TRBD1. The sequencing input was naive CD4+ T cells sorted from blood. Subset here: CD45RA+ positively selected. CDR3 residues: CASTHAGTGSRRSNVLTF. The CDR3 DNA reads as TGTGCCAGCACCCATGCCGGGACAGGGAGTCGGAGGTCCAACGTCCTGACTTTC.